This T cell receptor beta chain was profiled in a study of Graves' ophthalmopathy and Graves' hyperthyroidism. Points from the study as a whole: Ophthalmopathy progression was predicted with 70.59% sensitivity and about 74% specificity.

Germline CDR1 reads SGHRS; CDR2 reads YFSETQ. This CDR3 contains 13 residues. V was trimmed by 0 bases and J by 5 bases, leaving 9 bases between them. This clonotype was counted at least ten times. Its specificity is not known. CDR3 regions of TCR beta were amplified from RNA transcripts. Second-round multiplex PCR came after a first-round RT-PCR that employed HTBI primers. MiXCR was run by TCRdb on the multiplex PCR reads, yielding one entry per CDR3 protein. Among about 1.2 million distinct CDR3 sequences, 35% to 45% were seen once, and the ten largest hold 11%. The source of this sequence is an adult man with Graves' hyperthyroidism. The chain combines TRBV5-1 with TRBJ2-7; no firm D call. Sample: peripheral blood or thyroid tissue (not recorded which). The CDR3 here is CASSLVGYDEQYF. In DNA, the CDR3 is TGCGCCAGCAGCTTGGTAGGGTACGACGAGCAGTACTTC. Complete variable domain (other parts from reference TRBV5-1 and TRBJ2-7): KAGVTQTPRYLIKTRGQQVTLSCSPISGHRSVSWYQQTPGQGLQFLFEYFSETQRNKGNFPGRFSGRQFSNSRSEMNVSTLELGDSALYLCASSLVGYDEQYFGPGTRLTVT.